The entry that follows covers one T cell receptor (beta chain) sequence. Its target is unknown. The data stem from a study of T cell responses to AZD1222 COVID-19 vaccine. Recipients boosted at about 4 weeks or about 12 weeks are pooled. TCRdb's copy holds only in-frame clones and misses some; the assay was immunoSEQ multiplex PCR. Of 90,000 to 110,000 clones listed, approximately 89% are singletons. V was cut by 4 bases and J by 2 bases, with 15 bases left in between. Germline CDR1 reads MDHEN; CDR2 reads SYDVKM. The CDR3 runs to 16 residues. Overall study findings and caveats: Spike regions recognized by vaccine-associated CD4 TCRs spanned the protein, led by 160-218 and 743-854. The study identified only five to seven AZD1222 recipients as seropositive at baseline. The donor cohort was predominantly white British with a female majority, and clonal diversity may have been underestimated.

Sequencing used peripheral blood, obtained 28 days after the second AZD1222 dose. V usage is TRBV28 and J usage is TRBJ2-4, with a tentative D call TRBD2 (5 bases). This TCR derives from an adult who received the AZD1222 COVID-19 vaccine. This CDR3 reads CASSSEDFSPKNIQYF. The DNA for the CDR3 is TGTGCCAGCAGTTCCGAGGACTTCTCACCCAAAAACATTCAGTACTTC.